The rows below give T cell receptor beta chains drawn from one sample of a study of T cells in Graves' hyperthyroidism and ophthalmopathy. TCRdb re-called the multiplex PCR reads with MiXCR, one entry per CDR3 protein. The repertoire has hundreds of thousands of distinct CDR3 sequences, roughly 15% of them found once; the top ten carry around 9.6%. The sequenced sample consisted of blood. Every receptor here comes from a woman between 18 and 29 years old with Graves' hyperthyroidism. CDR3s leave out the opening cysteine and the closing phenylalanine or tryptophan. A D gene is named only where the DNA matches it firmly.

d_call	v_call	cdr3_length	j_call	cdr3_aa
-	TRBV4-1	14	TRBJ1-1	ASSHVNPGRNTEAF
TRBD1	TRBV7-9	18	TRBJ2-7	ASSLGVTGQGTIRPYEQY
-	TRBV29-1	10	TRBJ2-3	SVDLGADTQY
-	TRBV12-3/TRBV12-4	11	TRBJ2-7	ASSFHNLLGQY
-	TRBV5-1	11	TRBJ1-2	ASSLVGTGGYT
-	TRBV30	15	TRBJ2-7	AWSVESGGDSSYEQY
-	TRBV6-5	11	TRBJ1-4	ASSSVHGEKLF
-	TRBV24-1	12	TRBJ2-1	ATSVRTSMGEQF
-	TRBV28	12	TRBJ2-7	ASSLLVSPYEQY
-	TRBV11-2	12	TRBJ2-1	ASSLLFSSNEQF
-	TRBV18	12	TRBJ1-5	ASAGQTSNQPQH
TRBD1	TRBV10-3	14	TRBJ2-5	AISDPRDREGETQY
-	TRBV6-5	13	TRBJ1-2	ASSYSSSGAGGYT
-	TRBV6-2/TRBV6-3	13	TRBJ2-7	ASRLLETRGYEQY
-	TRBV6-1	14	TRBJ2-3	ASSKYSSRFTDTQY
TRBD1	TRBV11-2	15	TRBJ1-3	ASSLRGTGDSGNTIY
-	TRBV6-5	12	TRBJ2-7	ASSYSPATYEQY
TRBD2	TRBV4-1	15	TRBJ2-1	ASSPGLAVSSYNEQF
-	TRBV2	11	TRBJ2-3	ASSEEVTDTQY
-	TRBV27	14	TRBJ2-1	ASSLGPGTVPNEQF
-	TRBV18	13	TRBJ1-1	ASSPWRVMNTEAF
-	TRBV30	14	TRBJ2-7	AWSVLSRKLTYEQY
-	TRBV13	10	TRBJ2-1	ASSPRGHEQF
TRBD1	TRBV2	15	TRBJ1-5	ASRRTGGPYSNQPQH
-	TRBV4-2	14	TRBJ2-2	ASSQVPGQNTGELF
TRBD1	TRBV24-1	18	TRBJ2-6	ATSDFRGTGDDSGANVLT
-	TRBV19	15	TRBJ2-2	ASSMKDGARGAGELF
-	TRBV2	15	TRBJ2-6	ASGSGTATFGANVLT
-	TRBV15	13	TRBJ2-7	ATSRSRGFSYEQY
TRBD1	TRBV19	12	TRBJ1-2	ASNGQGTRYGYT
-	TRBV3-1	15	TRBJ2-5	ASSQDTYEGPQETQY
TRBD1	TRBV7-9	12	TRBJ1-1	ASSLIRDRGEAF
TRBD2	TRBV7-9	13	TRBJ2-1	ASSIGLAGAPGQF
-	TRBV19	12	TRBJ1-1	ASRLGAANTEAF
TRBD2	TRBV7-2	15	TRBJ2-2	ASSLGGRARRTGELF
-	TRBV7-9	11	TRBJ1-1	ASSLMMNTEAF
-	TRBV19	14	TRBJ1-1	ASTPLRRGVNTEAF
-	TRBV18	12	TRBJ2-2	ASFPDRRARELF
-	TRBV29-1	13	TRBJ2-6	SVPGASSGANVLT
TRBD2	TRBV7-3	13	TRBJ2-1	ASSLGTSGSYEQF
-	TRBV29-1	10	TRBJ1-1	SVGKGGTEAF
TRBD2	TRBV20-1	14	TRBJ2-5	SARSSLAGGQETQY
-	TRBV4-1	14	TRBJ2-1	ASSQLAAVAYNEQF
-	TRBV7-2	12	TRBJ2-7	ASSSTTGTYEQY
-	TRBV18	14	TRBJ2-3	ASSPPWTASTDTQY
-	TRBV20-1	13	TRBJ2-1	SAPDDRSSYNEQF
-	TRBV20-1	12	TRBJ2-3	SATRAIFLDTQY
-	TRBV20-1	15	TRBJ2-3	SARAGRSTGDLDTQY
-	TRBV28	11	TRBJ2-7	ASKVTASWEQY
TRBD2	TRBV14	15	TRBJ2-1	ASSQLPPTSGGNEQF
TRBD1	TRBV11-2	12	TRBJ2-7	ASKLGQDSYEQY